This T cell receptor (beta chain) was sequenced for a study of OX40 agonist ivuxolimab in advanced cancers. Whole-study context: The patients received ivuxolimab by intravenous route every 2 weeks at 0.01 to 10 mg/kg.

Of note for this clone: Its cognate antigen is unknown.

Repertoires were generated with immunoSEQ multiplex PCR, while TCRdb's copy carries only in-frame clones and drops some. Among around 73,000 clones listed, 80% to 90% were seen once. The CDR3 loop spans 13 amino acids. The germline CDR1 and CDR2 sequences are SQVTM and ANQGSEA. V dropped 7 bases and J dropped 6; count of bases not matched to a gene: 9. Study-wide results and caveats: On average, CD8+ T cells had more expanded clones than CD4+. Those patients achieving a partial response at 0.1-3.0 mg/kg showed among the lowest clonal expansion.

This sample comprised CD4+ or CD8+ T cells sorted from blood, obtained in a trial of the OX40 agonist ivuxolimab. This chain uses TRBV29-1 with TRBJ2-7, with 10 bases aligning to TRBD1. The TCR was taken from an adult with an advanced solid tumor such as melanoma, head and neck, liver or kidney cancer. Here the CDR3 DNA reads TGCAGCGCTGGGGACAGGGGTGTTCGCGAGCAGTACTTC. Translation gives CSAGDRGVREQYF.